This T cell receptor (beta chain) comes out of a study of T cell clonality in common variable immunodeficiency. Patients had low serum IgG, IgA and/or IgM and specific antibody deficiency. Both groups were predominantly of Caucasian heritage. For at least one year, all CVID subjects received replacement immunoglobulin. No CVID subject was ill or on immunomodulatory drugs when sampled. In its sample, this clone was seen a few times. Its target is not known. The read stops 3 residues short of the end of the CDR3; the missing end is completed from the germline J gene. Study-level results: Reportedly, TCR beta sequences from common variable immunodeficiency showed fewer deletions and N-nucleotide insertions.

The data were produced by immunoSEQ multiplex PCR, yet TCRdb's version contains in-frame clones alone and is incomplete. Singletons are absent from the sample, which has about 25,000 clones. This CDR3 has 13 residues. CDR1 is SGHRS, CDR2 YFSETQ, per germline. V lost 1 base to trimming and J lost 4 bases, with 8 bases between them. The chain recombines TRBV5-1 with TRBJ2-5; no reliable D call. Source material: peripheral blood mononuclear cells. This sequence originates from a human donor with common variable immunodeficiency. The CDR3 bases that were read are TGCGCCAGCAGCTTGACCAGAAGAGAGACC. Encoded protein: CASSLTRRET. The full CDR3 reads CASSLTRRETQYF.